This TCR beta chain was documented in a study of identical twins' blood T cells (dated by TCRdb to 2013 to 2014). The study in broad terms: The 12 libraries, six for the alpha chain and six for the beta chain, together yielded roughly 49 million Illumina reads. To assess how genetics influences repertoire formation, the study used next-generation sequencing to compare the TCR alpha and beta chain repertoires of three pairs of monozygous twins. What the study reported, not specific to this receptor: Independent studies were stated to be required to validate the proposed role of the TCRalpha J segment in MHC recognition during thymic selection. Among the most abundant TCRbeta clonotypes, every donor shared more CDR3 sequences with her own twin than with unrelated donors. How many CDR3 clonotypes two donors shared depended mainly on the product of their cloneset sizes, and the twins did not clearly stray from this trend. V gene usage, even among non-selected out-of-frame TCRbeta clonotypes, was reported to be markedly more similar within twin pairs than between unrelated donors. Because the twins were raised together, environmental influences could not be ruled out as an explanation for the similarity between twins.

This clonotype was detected only a few times. It lacks a known antigen. No much larger clonotype is one base removed from it; base qualities were not supplied. To prepare the library, 5' RACE was applied. Sequencing was performed on an Illumina Genome Analyzer IIx. The RNA-based TCR cDNA libraries were made using a previously described protocol that was modified in several ways. Sample-specific barcodes were introduced on both ends of each TCR cDNA library during cDNA synthesis and amplification to prevent cross-contamination. Turning to the authors' computational methods: Each individual had between about 100,000 and nearly 550,000 identified clonotypes, and each library contained 2.2 to 3.6 million CDR3-containing reads. Reads with improper barcode index combinations were discarded, and clonesets were then built for each library with the MiTCR software. During the assembly of CDR3 clonotypes by MiTCR, low-quality reads were filtered or rescued and PCR and sequencing errors were corrected. Artificial out-of-frame clonotypes were removed by being mapped to in-frame sequences, with one indel in the CDR3 allowed. To measure how similar V and J gene usage was between donors, Jensen-Shannon divergence was divided by mean entropy. The public reads were reprocessed in TCRdb via fastp at Q25 and MiXCR, keeping in-frame beta chains. Records with the same CDR3 protein are collapsed into one entry carrying the most frequent genes and DNA. TCRdb's processing, not the authors', yielded these V and J calls. The sample yields 350,000 to 400,000 distinct CDR3 sequences; roughly 31% were counted once. In total, the top ten clones hold roughly 5.5% of the sample.

From the cysteine up to the phenylalanine, the CDR3 has a length of 15 residues. Only CDR3 DNA is held: 45 bases, read in frame from base 1. Trimming removed 1 base from V and 4 bases from J, leaving 11 bases between the germline ends. The donors were six healthy women who made up three monozygous twin pairs. All three twin pairs had been reared together, and it was thought likely that the same infectious agents and vaccines had been met by these twin pairs. TCR cDNA libraries were prepared from RNA that had been isolated from peripheral blood mononuclear cells. This receptor was identified in a woman between 18 and 50 years old in good health. The sequencing input was PBMCs. The chain is made from TRBV23-1 and TRBJ1-5, with the D gene uncertain. TRBV23-1 qualifies as an ORF whose function is uncertain. The nucleotide sequence reads TGCGCCAGCAGTCAATTGCCAGGTCGAAATCAGCCCCAGCATTTT. It codes for CASSQLPGRNQPQHF.